The 16 T cell receptor beta chains below all came from one sample that was sequenced in a study of blood T cell repertoires in COVID-19. TCRdb keeps only in-frame clones here, not all; method: immunoSEQ multiplex PCR. The sample includes about 110,000 clones, 75% to 95% seen only once; the top ten take roughly 1.3%. Sequenced sample: peripheral blood. These receptor sequences come from a woman in her twenties or thirties with acute or convalescent COVID-19.

V usage is TRBV5-1 and J usage is TRBJ2-1, with 16 nucleotides matching TRBD2. The germline V gene has CDR1 SGHRS and CDR2 YFSETQ. Trimming cost V 2 bases and J 7 bases; bases outside gene matches: 9. CDR3 length equals 18 residues. The DNA of the CDR3 is TGCGCCAGCAGCTTCGTCCCGGGACTAGCGGGGGGGCATAATGAGCAGTTCTTC. It codes for CASSFVPGLAGGHNEQFF.

V and J are TRBV7-3 and TRBJ1-1, with 7 bases lining up with TRBD1. Germline assignment: CDR1 SGHTA and CDR2 FQGTGA. V dropped 5 bases and J dropped 1; count of bases not matched to a gene: 4. This CDR3 comprises 14 residues. CDR3 residues: CASSPSGGNTEAFF. DNA for the CDR3: TGTGCCAGCAGCCCATCAGGGGGGAACACTGAAGCTTTCTTT. Full variable domain (rest looked up from reference TRBV7-3 and TRBJ1-1): GAGVSQTPSNKVTEKGKYVELRCDPISGHTALYWYRQSLGQGPEFLIYFQGTGAADDSGLPNDRFFAVRPEGSVSTLKIQRTERGDSAVYLCASSPSGGNTEAFFGQGTRLTVV.

CDR3 DNA sequence: TGTGCCAGCAGCTTAGCGGAGGGGGCCCCGTCCGGTGGCTACACCTTC. This translates into CASSLAEGAPSGGYTF. The chain combines TRBV7-8 with TRBJ1-2; 7 bases agree with TRBD1. Germline CDR1 and CDR2: SGHVS and FQNEAQ. The CDR3 is made up of 16 amino acids. V trimming: 0 bases; J trimming: 7 bases; junction bases outside the gene matches: 11. Combining the CDR3 with reference TRBV7-8 and TRBJ1-2 gives the whole variable domain GAGVSQSPRYKVAKRGQDVALRCDPISGHVSLFWYQQALGQGPEFLTYFQNEAQLDKSGLPSDRFFAERPEGSVSTLKIQRTQQEDSAVYLCASSLAEGAPSGGYTFGSGTRLTVV.

This chain links TRBV7-9 with TRBJ2-7, with 11 bases identical to TRBD2. The J segment lost 4 bases and the V segment lost 7 bases, leaving 3 bases of the junction unmatched. CDR3 length: 13 residues. From germline, CDR1 is SEHNR and CDR2 FQNEAQ (reference sequence). The CDR3 nucleotides are TGTGCCAGCACACTAGCGGGAGCTTACGAGCAGTACTTC. It specifies CASTLAGAYEQYF. Complete variable domain (other parts from reference TRBV7-9 and TRBJ2-7): DTGVSQNPRHKITKRGQNVTFRCDPISEHNRLYWYRQTLGQGPEFLTYFQNEAQLEKSRLLSDRFSAERPKGSFSTLEIQRTEQGDSAMYLCASTLAGAYEQYFGPGTRLTVT.

V usage is TRBV2 and J usage is TRBJ1-4; 9 bases fit TRBD1. The CDR3 has 14 amino acids. Germline CDR1 SNHLY, CDR2 FYNNEI. J gave up 6 bases and V 6 bases, and 5 bases lay outside the gene matches. CDR3 bases: TGTGCCAGCAGCTACAGGGGGCTGGATGAAAAACTGTTTTTT. It specifies CASSYRGLDEKLFF.

The CDR3 region has the DNA TGTGCCAGCAGTTCCCGCCGACAGGGTTTGGGTGAAAAACTGTTTTTT. It specifies CASSSRRQGLGEKLFF. This chain connects TRBV6-5 to TRBJ1-4, with 7 bases fitting TRBD1. V was pared by 4 bases and J by 7 bases, with 12 bases of the junction left unmatched. Germline CDR1 MNHEY, CDR2 SVGAGI. The CDR3 covers 16 residues.

This clone was seen a handful of times. The gene calls are TRBV5-6 and TRBJ1-5; D is perhaps TRBD1 (5 bases). The germline gives CDR1 SGHDT, CDR2 YYEEEE. The length of the CDR3 is 17 residues. Trimming pared 1 base from V and 4 bases from J, leaving 18 bases between. Written as DNA, the CDR3 is TGTGCCAGCAGCTTGTTACGTGGGGCTAAGGGTAATCAGCCCCAGCATTTT. Its translation: CASSLLRGAKGNQPQHF.

This clone was counted once. V is TRBV10-1 and J is TRBJ2-3; D may be TRBD2 (6 bases). From germline, CDR1 is WNHNN and CDR2 SYGVQD (reference sequence). Between the trimmed V and J ends, which lost 1 base and 6 bases, there was a span of 8 bases. CDR3 length equals 13 residues. The CDR3, as DNA: TGCGCCAGCAGTGAGTACAGCGGGGATACGCAGTATTTT. Its translation: CASSEYSGDTQYF.

V and J are TRBV6-1 and TRBJ2-7, with D possibly matching TRBD1 (5 bases). V shed 1 base and J shed 5 bases, with 15 bases lying between them. This CDR3 is built from 15 residues. Germline-derived CDR1 and CDR2 are MNHNS and SASEGT. CDR3 nucleotides: TGTGCCAGCAGTGAAGAGGACAACGATTTGGACGAGCAGTACTTC. Translated, it gives CASSEEDNDLDEQYF.

This chain joins TRBV21-1 and TRBJ2-5; the tabulated D call, TRBD1, remains unverified against the DNA. TRBV21-1 is classified as a pseudogene. The CDR3 totals 15 residues. CDR3 protein: CASSRIDRGMETQYF. The CDR3, as DNA: TGTGCCAGCAGCCGAATCGACAGGGGAATGGAGACCCAGTACTTC.

V gene TRBV5-1 combines with J gene TRBJ2-1, with 13 positions matching TRBD2. CDR1 and CDR2 from the germline V gene are SGHRS and YFSETQ. The CDR3 loop spans 17 amino acids. The V and J ends lost 4 bases and 6 bases, in that order; junction bases with no gene match: 10. CDR3 amino acids: CASSPRGGLAGSNEQFF. For the CDR3, the DNA is TGCGCCAGCAGCCCGCGGGGGGGACTAGCGGGAAGCAATGAGCAGTTCTTC.

CDR3 amino acids: CASSDLRQGASNEQYF. The CDR3, as DNA: TGCGCCAGCAGTGATTTGAGGCAGGGGGCCAGTAACGAGCAGTACTTC. The genes are TRBV10-1 and TRBJ2-7; 8 nucleotides agree with TRBD1. After removal of 3 bases from V and 5 bases from J, the junction contained 12 bases not matched to a gene. Germline loops: CDR1 WNHNN, CDR2 SYGVQD (reference sequence). The CDR3 spans 16 residues.

V gene TRBV7-9 combines with J gene TRBJ1-3; D call uncertain. The germline CDR1 and CDR2 sequences are SEHNR and FQNEAQ (reference sequence). Between the trimmed V and J ends, which lost 5 bases and 0 bases, there was a span of 5 bases. The length of the CDR3 is 13 residues. The CDR3 sequence: CASSPSSGNTIYF. Written as DNA, the CDR3 is TGTGCCAGCAGCCCGAGCTCTGGAAACACCATATATTTT.

This chain links TRBV19 with TRBJ1-2; no firm D call. The germline V gene has CDR1 LNHDA and CDR2 SQIVND (reference sequence). The CDR3 runs 15 residues. V was trimmed by 0 bases and J by 2 bases, leaving 10 bases between them. CDR3 amino acids: CASSIEGSTNYGYTF. The CDR3 nucleotides are TGTGCCAGTAGTATAGAGGGCAGTACGAACTATGGCTACACCTTC.

The chain combines TRBV7-3 with TRBJ1-3; possible D gene TRBD1, 6 bases. From germline, CDR1 is SGHTA and CDR2 FQGTGA. The CDR3 spans 15 residues. V lost 5 bases to trimming and J lost 1 base, with 12 bases between them. The chain's CDR3 is CASSAATGSGNTIYF. For the CDR3, the DNA is TGTGCCAGCAGCGCGGCTACAGGGTCTGGAAACACCATATATTTT.

The chain recombines TRBV4-3 with TRBJ1-4, with 7 positions matching TRBD1. Germline CDR1 is LGHNA and CDR2 is YSLEER. V lost 1 base to trimming and J lost 8 bases; unmatched junction nucleotides: 10. CDR3 length: 16 residues. CDR3 sequence (DNA): TGCGCCAGCAGCCAAGGATCTAGCCAGGGGGGAGAAAAACTGTTTTTT. It specifies CASSQGSSQGGEKLFF.